Many counts were recorded for the clone carrying this T cell receptor beta chain. The sample is drawn from a study of T cells in Graves' hyperthyroidism and ophthalmopathy. With V trimmed by 5 bases and J by 6 bases, 4 bases remained unmatched. CDR1 and CDR2 (germline): SGHTA, FQGNSA. The CDR3 spans 14 residues. Amplification targeted TCR beta CDR3 regions from RNA transcripts. First-round RT-PCR with HTBI primers amplified the TCR CDR3 region. TCRdb fed the multiplex PCR reads into MiXCR, producing one record per CDR3 protein. The table lists 250,000 to 300,000 distinct CDR3 sequences, approximately 13% of them singletons. The hyperthyroidism patients had all been newly diagnosed, and their disease duration was under 2 months. Their ages ranged from 18 to 65 years. The PBMCs were sourced from fresh peripheral blood (less than 11 ml).

The rearrangement uses TRBV7-2 and TRBJ2-2; TRBD1 agrees at 9 bases. What was sequenced was blood. This clonotype was sampled from a woman between 40 and 50 years old with Graves' hyperthyroidism. CDR3 nucleotide sequence: TGTGCCAGCAGCCGGGGACAGGGAGCCGGGGAGCTGTTTTTT. It encodes CASSRGQGAGELFF. The complete variable domain, with remaining parts taken from reference TRBV7-2 and TRBJ2-2, reads GAGVSQSPSNKVTEKGKDVELRCDPISGHTALYWYRQSLGQGLEFLIYFQGNSAPDKSGLPSDRFSAERTGGSVSTLTIQRTQQEDSAVYLCASSRGQGAGELFFGEGSRLTVL.